This is a list of T cell receptor beta chains from one sample in a study of vaccination and CD4 T cells after COVID-19. MiXCR was run by TCRdb on the PCR reads, yielding one entry per CDR3 protein. The sample holds about 17,000 distinct CDR3 sequences, roughly three fifths seen once. Their target antigens are unknown. Sequenced material: CD4+ T cells from blood, cultured in vitro, taken after SARS-CoV-2 vaccination. These receptors came from a human donor who had recovered from COVID-19. CDR3s include the opening cysteine and the closing phenylalanine or tryptophan. The D gene is left open where the match is weak. Clone size is shown for a subset of rows, as once, few, many or a class of expanded clone.

j_call clone_size d_call v_call cdr3_nt cdr3_aa
TRBJ1-1 few . TRBV20-1 TGCAGTGCTCCTATTGCACAGGGACTTGAAGCTTTCTTT CSAPIAQGLEAFF
TRBJ2-7 few . TRBV27 TGTGCCAGCAGGCCGGGAGTCCCCTCCTACGAGCAGTACTTC CASRPGVPSYEQYF
TRBJ2-2 . . TRBV7-9 TGTGCCAGTCCTTATGGGAGCACCGGGGAGCTGTTTTTT CASPYGSTGELFF
TRBJ2-1 few . TRBV7-2 TGTGCCAGCAACTCAGAGCCGGGCGACAATGAGCAGTTCTTC CASNSEPGDNEQFF
TRBJ2-1 . TRBD2 TRBV11-3 TGTGCCAGCAGCGCCGGACTAGCGGAGCCCTACAATGAGCAGTTCTTC CASSAGLAEPYNEQFF
TRBJ1-5 . . TRBV19 TGTGCCAGTAGGACGGTGGGGGGCTCGAGCAATCAGCCCCAGCATTTT CASRTVGGSSNQPQHF
TRBJ2-3 . . TRBV11-3 TGTGCCAGCAGCTACACAGATACGCAGTATTTT CASSYTDTQYF
TRBJ1-6 . TRBD1 TRBV30 TGTGCCACAGACAGGGGGCAAGGGTCACCCCTCCACTTT CATDRGQGSPLHF
TRBJ2-1 . . TRBV19 TGTGCCAGTAGTATTCTCGGGAGCCTCTCCTACAATGAGCAGTTCTTC CASSILGSLSYNEQFF
TRBJ1-1 . TRBD1 TRBV29-1 TGCAGCGTTAGGGGACAGAGGAAGAACACTGAAGCTTTCTTT CSVRGQRKNTEAFF
TRBJ2-2 . . TRBV24-1 TGTGCCACCAGTGACTCCTCAAGGAACACCGGGGAGCTGTTTTTT CATSDSSRNTGELFF
TRBJ1-2 . TRBD1 TRBV28 TGTGCCAGCCTGGGACAGGGTTATGGCTACACCTTC CASLGQGYGYTF
TRBJ2-5 . . TRBV12-3/TRBV12-4 TGTGCCAGCAGTTTCGGCGGCGAGACCCAGTACTTC CASSFGGETQYF
TRBJ1-1 . TRBD1 TRBV11-3 TGTGCCAGCAGCCCCACCACAGGGGTGAACACTGAAGCTTTCTTT CASSPTTGVNTEAFF
TRBJ1-5 few . TRBV5-6 TGTGCCAGCAGCCAAGGGGGACGGAGTCAGCCCCAGCATTTT CASSQGGRSQPQHF
TRBJ2-3 . TRBD2 TRBV19 TGTGCCAGTAGTATCCTAGCGGGAGGGCCCCAAGGCACAGATACGCAGTATTTT CASSILAGGPQGTDTQYF
TRBJ2-3 few . TRBV20-1 TGCAGTGCTCCACATTTTACGGGGCCACTTAGCACAGATACGCAGTATTTT CSAPHFTGPLSTDTQYF
TRBJ2-3 . . TRBV6-1 TGTGCCAGCGGAATACTCGGGACGGGAGATACGCAGTATTTT CASGILGTGDTQYF
TRBJ1-2 . . TRBV20-1 TGCAGTGCCGTACCGGGACTCTCGAGGGATGGCTACACCTTC CSAVPGLSRDGYTF
TRBJ1-2 . . TRBV20-1 TGCAGTGCCCAGGAGGGGACCTATGGCTACACCTTC CSAQEGTYGYTF
TRBJ2-7 few TRBD2 TRBV24-1 TGTGCCACCAGTGATCCCCAGGCGAGCGGGACCTACGAGCAGTACTTC CATSDPQASGTYEQYF
TRBJ1-1 . . TRBV30 TGTGCCTGGAGCTCGGGGGAGGGCACTGAAGCTTTCTTT CAWSSGEGTEAFF
TRBJ2-3 . . TRBV6-1 TGTGCCAGCGGCAACTTCGACAGACCCCCGGGAGATACGCAGTATTTT CASGNFDRPPGDTQYF
TRBJ1-2 few . TRBV20-1 TGCAGTGCTAGGGGGGGCACTAACTATGGCTACACCTTC CSARGGTNYGYTF
TRBJ1-1 once . TRBV5-6 TGTGCCAGCAGCTTGGTGCGGGGGCAGGCTTTCTTT CASSLVRGQAFF
TRBJ1-2 . TRBD1 TRBV7-9 TGTGCCAGCAACAAGGGGGACAGGGAGGGGGTAGGCTACACCTTC CASNKGDREGVGYTF
TRBJ2-2 . . TRBV6-1 TGCAAAACCGACGGGAACACCGGGGAGCTGTTTTTT CKTDGNTGELFF
TRBJ2-3 few TRBD2 TRBV7-3 TGTGCCAGCAGCTTAAATGCGGGAGGGGTAGATACGCAGTATTTT CASSLNAGGVDTQYF
TRBJ2-1 few TRBD2 TRBV27 TGTGCCAGCAGGCATTCTAGCGGGAGGGCCTACAATGAGCAGTTCTTC CASRHSSGRAYNEQFF
TRBJ1-2 . TRBD1 TRBV20-1 TGCAGTGCCCTTCCAGGGGGGTGGAACTATGGCTACACCTTC CSALPGGWNYGYTF
TRBJ1-2 . . TRBV6-2/TRBV6-3 TGTGCCAGCAGTGCAACAGGGAATAGCTATGGCTACACCTTC CASSATGNSYGYTF
TRBJ2-6 few . TRBV5-4 TGTGCCAGCAGCTTGCCTAGACTGGGCTCTGGGGCCAACGTCCTGACTTTC CASSLPRLGSGANVLTF
TRBJ1-2 few . TRBV5-4 TGTGCCAGCAGCTTTGTAGGCCCCACAGGGCGTCCCACCTTC CASSFVGPTGRPTF
TRBJ2-7 . TRBD2 TRBV20-1 TGCAGTGCTAGGGATATTAGCGGGAATCTATACGAGCAGTACTTC CSARDISGNLYEQYF
TRBJ2-5 . TRBD2 TRBV4-1 TGCGCCAGCAGCAAAGATCGAACTAGCGGGGGGCGAAAGACCCAGTACTTC CASSKDRTSGGRKTQYF
TRBJ1-1 . . TRBV12-3/TRBV12-4 TGTGCCAGCAGTCGTTCTTGGGAAGCTTTCTTT CASSRSWEAFF
TRBJ2-4 . TRBD2 TRBV28 TGTGCCAGCAGTACTCGGACTAGCGCGTCCAAAAACATTCAGTACTTC CASSTRTSASKNIQYF
TRBJ2-3 . . TRBV7-2 TGTGCCAGCAGCCCCCGGTCCCAGGATACGCAGTATTTT CASSPRSQDTQYF
TRBJ1-2 few . TRBV7-9 TGTGCCAGCAGCCCCAGGGCTATTACACTCCATGGCTACACCTTC CASSPRAITLHGYTF
TRBJ2-7 . . TRBV7-8 TGTGCCAGCAGTTTGCGGGTCGAGCAGTACTTC CASSLRVEQYF
TRBJ2-7 . . TRBV7-9 TGTGCCAGCAGCCCAGATTCGGGGCCGACCTACGAGCAGTACTTC CASSPDSGPTYEQYF
TRBJ1-1 . TRBD1 TRBV7-2 TGTGCCAGCAGCAAGGACAGGGGAATGAACACTGAAGCTTTCTTT CASSKDRGMNTEAFF
TRBJ1-1 once . TRBV19 TGTGCCAGTAGTGGAGAACACTTGAACACTGAAGCTTTCTTT CASSGEHLNTEAFF
TRBJ1-6 few . TRBV27 TGTGCCAGCAAAGAGCGGGGAAATTCACCCCTCCACTTT CASKERGNSPLHF
TRBJ1-2 . . TRBV10-3 TGTGCCATCAGTGAGTCGAGGGGAACAAACTATGGCTACACCTTC CAISESRGTNYGYTF
TRBJ2-2 . TRBD1 TRBV2 TGTGCCAGCAGTGAGACAGGGCGCCTTAGGGCCGGGGAGCTGTTTTTT CASSETGRLRAGELFF
TRBJ1-5 . TRBD1 TRBV2 TGTGCCAGCAGCCTCACAGGGGGCGTAGGCCAGCCCCAGCATTTT CASSLTGGVGQPQHF